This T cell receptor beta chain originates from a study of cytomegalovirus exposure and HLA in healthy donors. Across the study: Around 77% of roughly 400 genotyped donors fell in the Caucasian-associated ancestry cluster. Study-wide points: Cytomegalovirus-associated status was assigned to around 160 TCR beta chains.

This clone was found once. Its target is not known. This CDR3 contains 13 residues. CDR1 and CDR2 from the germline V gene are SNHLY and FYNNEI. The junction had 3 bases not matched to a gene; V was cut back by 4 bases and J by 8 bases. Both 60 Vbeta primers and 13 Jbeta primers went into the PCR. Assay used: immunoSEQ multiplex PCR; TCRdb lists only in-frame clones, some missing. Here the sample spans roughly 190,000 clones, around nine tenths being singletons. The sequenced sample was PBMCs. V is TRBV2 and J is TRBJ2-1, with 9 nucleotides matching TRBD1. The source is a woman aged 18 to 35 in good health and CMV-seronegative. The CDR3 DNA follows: TGTGCCAGCAGTGCAACAGGGGGCGATGAGCAGTTCTTC. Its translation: CASSATGGDEQFF.